One and the same sample provided the 13 T cell receptor beta chains below, sequenced in a study of blood T cell repertoires in COVID-19 (TCRdb year 2020). Libraries were prepared through the immunoSEQ multiplex PCR assay. TCRdb limited this immuneACCESS table to in-frame rearrangements with V and J called. A share of clones is missing; checked studies link under half to unresolved V genes, and the rest is unexplained. The sample data list approximately 200,000 clones, and around 86% of these were observed just once. The ten biggest clones cover around 8.6% of the sample. Sequenced sample: PBMCs or T cells enriched from blood (not recorded which). The origin of the receptors is a woman aged 25-40 years who had recovered from COVID-19.

This clone was seen a handful of times. The chain couples TRBV28 to TRBJ1-1; TRBD1 is a possible D gene (5 bases). Trimming removed 7 bases at V and 5 bases at J, with 17 bases between. The germline V gene has CDR1 MDHEN and CDR2 SYDVKM. The length of the CDR3 is 14 residues. For the CDR3, the DNA is TGTGCCAGCACTCGGGGGGACCGGGGAACTGAAGCTTTCTTT. Amino acid sequence: CASTRGDRGTEAFF.

The chain couples TRBV7-9 to TRBJ2-7, with 7 bases aligning to TRBD2. This CDR3 has 14 residues. V lost 3 bases, J lost 4 bases, and 6 bases stayed unmatched. The V gene's germline CDR1 is SEHNR and CDR2 FQNEAQ (reference sequence). CDR3 sequence (DNA): TGTGCCAGCAGCTTTGCGGCGGGAGCATACGAGCAGTACTTC. Translation gives CASSFAAGAYEQYF.

The chain joins TRBV21-1 to TRBJ2-7; whether TRBD2, the table's D call, matches the DNA was not checked. TRBV21-1 is deemed a pseudogene. The CDR3 is 16 residues long. The CDR3 sequence is CASSKGRRAGWYEQYF. In DNA, the CDR3 is TGTGCCAGCAGCAAAGGGCGAAGGGCGGGATGGTACGAGCAGTACTTC.

The genes are TRBV18 and TRBJ2-7; D call uncertain. Germline CDR1 KGHSH, CDR2 LQKENI. The length of the CDR3 is 12 residues. Trimming pared 6 bases from V and 0 bases from J, leaving 6 bases between. CDR3 in DNA: TGTGCCAGCTCTCGGAGCTCCTACGAGCAGTACTTC. This gives the protein CASSRSSYEQYF.

The chain carries TRBV19 and TRBJ1-2, with 7 nucleotides matching TRBD1. J was trimmed by 1 base and V by 1 base; bases with no gene match: 6. The CDR3 has 16 amino acids. CDR1 is LNHDA and CDR2 is SQIVND in the germline V gene (reference sequence). The CDR3 DNA reads TGTGCCAGTAGTATAGGGGGACAGCAGATTAACTATGGCTACACCTTC. This gives the protein CASSIGGQQINYGYTF. The full variable domain, in which reference TRBV19 and TRBJ1-2 provide the parts outside the CDR3, is DGGITQSPKYLFRKEGQNVTLSCEQNLNHDAMYWYRQDPGQGLRLIYYSQIVNDFQKGDIAEGYSVSREKKESFPLTVTSAQKNPTAFYLCASSIGGQQINYGYTFGSGTRLTVV.

This chain uses TRBV28 with TRBJ2-1, with D possibly being TRBD2 (5 bases). The CDR3 covers 16 residues. V was shortened by 2 bases and J by 0 bases, with 11 bases between the two germline ends. CDR1 and CDR2 from the germline V gene are MDHEN and SYDVKM. CDR3: CASSLPDSYSYNEQFF. The CDR3 bases are TGTGCCAGCAGTTTACCGGACTCCTACTCCTACAATGAGCAGTTCTTC.

The rearrangement joins TRBV28 to TRBJ2-1; 13 nucleotides line up with TRBD2. This CDR3 region has 17 residues. CDR1 is MDHEN, CDR2 SYDVKM, per germline. Trimming took 5 bases from V and 1 from J; bases not matched to a gene: 5. CDR3 residues: CASSRGLAGSSYNEQFF. CDR3 DNA: TGTGCCAGCAGTAGGGGACTAGCGGGAAGTTCCTACAATGAGCAGTTCTTC.

V is TRBV9 and J is TRBJ2-7, with 14 nucleotides matching TRBD2. V gave up 4 bases and J gave up 0 bases; unmatched junction bases: 6. Germline CDR1 SGDLS, CDR2 YYNGEE. The CDR3 has 17 amino acids. DNA for the CDR3: TGTGCCAGCAGCCCCTCCGGGACTAGCGGGAGCTCCTACGAGCAGTACTTC. Its translation: CASSPSGTSGSSYEQYF.

V and J are TRBV24-1 and TRBJ2-1, with 11 nucleotides matching TRBD2. The germline V gene encodes CDR1 KGHDR and CDR2 SFDVKD. V was pared by 3 bases and J by 7 bases, with 10 bases of the junction left unmatched. There are 17 residues in the CDR3. CDR3 DNA: TGTGCCACCAGTGATCTACTAGCGGGAGAGGGTAAGAATGAGCAGTTCTTC. Encoded protein: CATSDLLAGEGKNEQFF.

The chain is built from TRBV7-8 and TRBJ2-7; possible D gene TRBD1, 5 bases. This CDR3 has 13 residues. Germline CDR1 and CDR2: SGHVS and FQNEAQ. The V and J ends lost 6 bases and 2 bases respectively, with 11 bases between them. The CDR3 here is CASSPDSTYEQYF. The CDR3 DNA is TGTGCCAGCAGTCCCGACAGTACCTACGAGCAGTACTTC.

The chain has TRBV25-1 and TRBJ2-3; 9 bases are a match to TRBD1. The CDR3 is 18 residues long. Per germline, CDR1 MGHDK and CDR2 SYGVNS. Trimming removed 7 bases from V and 4 bases from J; junction bases left unmatched: 18. CDR3 sequence (DNA): TGTGCCAGCACCAGACCCACCGTCTGGGACAGGGACCCAGATACGCAGTATTTT. Its protein is CASTRPTVWDRDPDTQYF.

The table lists this clone with a count of one. The rearrangement links TRBV12-5 to TRBJ2-3; D may be TRBD2 (6 bases). The CDR3 loop spans 15 amino acids. V dropped 3 bases and J dropped 3 bases, with 13 bases sitting between them. Germline CDR1 LGHNT, CDR2 FRNRAP. Written as DNA, the CDR3 is TGTGCTAGTGGTTTCTTCGGGGGACGTACAGATACGCAGTATTTT. This encodes CASGFFGGRTDTQYF.

The chain uses TRBV27 and TRBJ2-7; 8 nucleotides align to TRBD1. The CDR3 spans 13 residues. The germline CDR1 and CDR2 sequences are MNHEY and SMNVEV (reference sequence). The V and J ends lost 5 bases and 6 bases, in that order; junction bases with no gene match: 6. Written as DNA, the CDR3 is TGTGCCAGCAGTCGGCTACAGGGGGGCGAGCAGTACTTC. It encodes CASSRLQGGEQYF.